These 21 T cell receptor beta chains originate from one sample sequenced in a study of T cell responses to AZD1222 COVID-19 vaccine. TCRdb's table, derived via immunoSEQ multiplex PCR, lists solely in-frame clones and lacks some. This table holds about 160,000 clones, around 89% found once. This specimen was peripheral blood, taken 28 days after the second AZD1222 dose. All receptors derive from an adult who received the AZD1222 COVID-19 vaccine.

The CDR3 spells CASSQELRGYNEQFF. Written as DNA, the CDR3 is TGTGCCAGCAGCCAAGAGCTTAGAGGATACAATGAGCAGTTCTTC. This chain links TRBV3-1 (or the pseudogene TRBV3-2) with TRBJ2-1; D is undetermined. The length of the CDR3 is 15 residues. Germline assignment: CDR1 LGHDT and CDR2 YNNKEL (reference sequence). Trimming shortened V by 0 bases and J by 4 bases, and 10 bases separated the two germline ends.

This clone was picked up one time. The chain links TRBV4-2 to TRBJ2-2; the D is unclear. With 0 bases removed from V and 3 bases from J, the gap between germline ends came to 11 bases. Germline CDR1 and CDR2: LGHNA and YNFKEQ. The CDR3 has 16 amino acids. CDR3 coding DNA: TGTGCCAGCAGCCAAGACGTTAGAAGCGACACCGGGGAGCTGTTTTTT. This sequence encodes CASSQDVRSDTGELFF.

The rearrangement uses TRBV11-2 and TRBJ1-2; no clear D. Per the germline V gene, CDR1 is SGHAT and CDR2 is FQNNGV. This CDR3 comprises 16 residues. V dropped 0 bases and J dropped 8 bases, with 19 bases sitting between them. The CDR3 is CASSLDQWSRFGGYTF. The DNA of the CDR3 is TGTGCCAGCAGCTTAGATCAGTGGTCTCGGTTTGGGGGCTACACCTTC.

This clone has only one observation. The chain carries TRBV19 and TRBJ2-1; tentatively, D is TRBD2 (5 bases). V was pared by 3 bases and J by 5 bases, with 11 bases between. This CDR3 comprises 14 residues. Germline V CDR1 and CDR2: LNHDA, SQIVND (reference sequence). In nucleotides, the CDR3 is TGTGCCAGTAGTATCCCAGACTACAACAATGAGCAGTTCTTC. This gives the protein CASSIPDYNNEQFF.

This chain connects TRBV12-3 or TRBV12-4 to TRBJ1-1; possibly TRBD1 for D (6 bases). This CDR3 spans 13 amino acids. Trimming removed 4 bases from V and 14 bases from J, with 20 bases in between. CDR3 region: CASSWSRQVIVFF. CDR3 coding DNA: TGTGCCAGCAGTTGGAGCCGACAGGTAATAGTCTTCTTT.

The CDR3 is CAYLDGGVLEAIPYEQYF. In nucleotides, the CDR3 is TGTGCCTATCTTGATGGAGGGGTATTAGAGGCAATCCCCTACGAGCAGTACTTC. The chain has TRBV30 and TRBJ2-7; D is possibly TRBD2 (6 bases). Germline assignment: CDR1 GTSNPN and CDR2 SVGIG (reference sequence). V gave up 7 bases and J gave up 2 bases, with 30 bases separating them. The CDR3 is 18 amino acids.

V usage is TRBV5-4 and J usage is TRBJ1-2, with 11 bases fitting TRBD1. Trimming took 3 bases from V and 8 from J; bases not matched to a gene: 9. Germline V CDR1 and CDR2: SGHNT, YYREEE (reference sequence). This CDR3 has 15 amino acids. The CDR3 reads CASSSRTGGVGGYTF. As DNA, the CDR3 is TGTGCCAGCAGCTCTAGGACAGGGGGCGTAGGGGGCTACACCTTC.

The chain is built from TRBV6-1 and TRBJ1-2; D perhaps matches TRBD1 (5 bases). Trimming pared 3 bases from V and 2 bases from J, leaving 13 bases between. CDR3 length: 15 residues. Germline lookup yields CDR1 MNHNS and CDR2 SASEGT. DNA of the CDR3: TGTGCCAGCAGTGACGGGACGGCCGAAAACTATGGCTACACCTTC. Residues: CASSDGTAENYGYTF.

The rearrangement joins TRBV5-6 to TRBJ2-1; no clear D. The germline V and J ends were trimmed by 5 bases and 5 bases, with 14 bases remaining between them. Germline values: CDR1 SGHDT, CDR2 YYEEEE. The CDR3 is 14 residues long. CDR3 protein: CASSPAPLNNEQFF. The CDR3 bases are TGTGCCAGCAGTCCGGCCCCGTTGAACAATGAGCAGTTCTTC.

This clone has a handful of counts. V usage is TRBV12-3 or TRBV12-4 and J usage is TRBJ1-4; no clear D gene. CDR3 size: 10 residues. Trimming cost V 7 bases and J 6 bases, with 3 bases left between them. CDR3 residues: CASNHEKLFF. CDR3 coding DNA: TGTGCCAGCAATCATGAAAAACTGTTTTTT.

The gene calls are TRBV7-2 and TRBJ2-6, with unresolved D. The CDR3 extends over 16 amino acids. Trimming stripped 1 base from V and 0 bases from J, with 7 bases between. CDR1 SGHTA and CDR2 FQGNSA come from the germline V gene. The CDR3 DNA follows: TGTGCCAGCAGCTTAGGACTCTTCTCTGGGGCCAACGTCCTGACTTTC. It specifies CASSLGLFSGANVLTF.

This clone is termed medium-sized. CDR3 bases: TGTGCCATCAGCGCCTCGCGGGACTCTGGGACTGAAGCTTTCTTT. Translated: CAISASRDSGTEAFF. V and J are TRBV10-3 and TRBJ1-1, with a weak D call TRBD1 (5 bases). This CDR3 spans 15 amino acids. Per germline, CDR1 ENHRY and CDR2 SYGVKD. Trimming removed 6 bases from V and 5 bases from J, with 19 bases in between.

The rearrangement links TRBV30 to TRBJ2-7, with 10 bases that match TRBD1. V was clipped by 6 bases and J by 1 base; unmatched bases: 6. Germline CDR1 is GTSNPN and CDR2 is SVGIG (reference sequence). The CDR3 totals 14 residues. CDR3 DNA: TGTGCCTGCTCCGGGACAGGGGCTTCCTACGAGCAGTACTTC. It encodes CACSGTGASYEQYF.

The chain combines TRBV30 with TRBJ1-3; no definite D call. Trimming shortened V by 5 bases and J by 3 bases, and 11 bases separated the two germline ends. Germline V gene data show CDR1 as GTSNPN and CDR2 as SVGIG (reference sequence). The CDR3 contains 13 residues. The CDR3 protein is CAWSTEVGNTIYF. CDR3 in DNA: TGTGCCTGGTCCACGGAAGTTGGAAACACCATATATTTT.

This clone was found once. The same CDR3 can be traced to other DNA sequences in this sample. The chain combines TRBV7-9 with TRBJ2-2; TRBD2 agrees at 15 bases. V lost 5 bases to trimming and J lost 5 bases; unmatched junction nucleotides: 6. This CDR3 has 17 residues. From germline, CDR1 is SEHNR and CDR2 FQNEAQ (reference sequence). The CDR3 spells CASSPPGLAGGTGELFF. In nucleotides, the CDR3 is TGTGCCAGCAGCCCCCCTGGACTAGCGGGGGGGACCGGGGAGCTGTTTTTT.

The V and J genes are TRBV9 and TRBJ2-7; 7 bases line up with TRBD2. V shed 0 bases and J 1 base; nucleotides not matched to a gene: 4. The CDR3 sequence is 15 residues long. Germline V gene lookup returns CDR1 SGDLS and CDR2 YYNGEE. CDR3 sequence: CASSVGRGVSYEQYF. For the CDR3, the DNA is TGTGCCAGCAGCGTAGGTCGGGGGGTGTCCTACGAGCAGTACTTC.

The V and J genes are TRBV5-1 and TRBJ1-1, with 7 bases matching TRBD1. Germline V gene data show CDR1 as SGHRS and CDR2 as YFSETQ. J lost 8 bases, V lost 0 bases, and 1 base had no gene match. This CDR3 comprises 12 residues. CDR3 nucleotide sequence: TGCGCCAGCAGCTTGGGACAGGGAGAAGCTTTCTTT. Residues: CASSLGQGEAFF.

The chain combines TRBV18 with TRBJ2-1; D might be TRBD2 (5 bases). Trimming shortened V by 3 bases and J by 7 bases, and 16 bases separated the two germline ends. Germline V gives CDR1 KGHSH, CDR2 LQKENI. The length of the CDR3 is 15 residues. CDR3 sequence (DNA): TGTGCCAGCTCACCGGAATCGGGGTTTAGTAATGAGCAGTTCTTC. Its translation: CASSPESGFSNEQFF.

In its sample, this clone was seen a few times. A read error may produce the germline difference seen at one junction end. V gene TRBV30 combines with J gene TRBJ1-1; D call uncertain. Per the germline V gene, CDR1 is GTSNPN and CDR2 is SVGIG (reference sequence). This CDR3 has 9 amino acids. CDR3 sequence: CAWSTGRIF. The CDR3 coding sequence is TGTGCCTGGAGTACCGGACGGATCTTT.

This clone was counted once. The chain is built from TRBV27 and TRBJ2-1; D is perhaps TRBD1 (5 bases). The CDR3 is made up of 15 amino acids. V lost 2 bases to trimming and J lost 5 bases, with 13 bases between them. Germline CDR1 is MNHEY and CDR2 is SMNVEV (reference sequence). The CDR3 DNA follows: TGTGCCAGCAGTTTAGAGGTGGGCAGGGACAATGAGCAGTTCTTC. Its protein is CASSLEVGRDNEQFF.

This clone has more than one count but fewer than ten. The CDR3 spells CASSLGYSPLHF. Written as DNA, the CDR3 is TGTGCCAGCAGCTTGGGGTACTCACCCCTCCACTTT. This chain links TRBV5-4 with TRBJ1-6; D gene unclear. This CDR3 region has 12 residues. V dropped 0 bases and J dropped 10 bases, with 5 bases sitting between them. CDR1 SGHNT and CDR2 YYREEE come from the germline V gene (reference sequence).